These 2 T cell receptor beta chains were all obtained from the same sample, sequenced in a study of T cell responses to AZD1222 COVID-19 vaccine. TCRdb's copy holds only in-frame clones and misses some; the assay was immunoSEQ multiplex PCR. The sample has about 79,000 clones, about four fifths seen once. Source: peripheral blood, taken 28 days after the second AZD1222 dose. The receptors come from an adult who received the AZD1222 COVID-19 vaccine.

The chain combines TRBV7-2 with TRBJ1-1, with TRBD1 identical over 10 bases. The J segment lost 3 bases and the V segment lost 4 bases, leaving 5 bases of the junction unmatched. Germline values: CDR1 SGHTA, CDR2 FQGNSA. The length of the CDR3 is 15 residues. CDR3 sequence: CASSSDRGPHTEAFF. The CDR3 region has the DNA TGTGCCAGCAGCTCCGACAGGGGGCCTCACACTGAAGCTTTCTTT.

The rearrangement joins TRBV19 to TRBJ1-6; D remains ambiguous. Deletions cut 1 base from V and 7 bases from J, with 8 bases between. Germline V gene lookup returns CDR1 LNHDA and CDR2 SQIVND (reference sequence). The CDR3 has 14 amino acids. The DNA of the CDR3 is TGTGCCAGTAGTATAGCGGAACGGAATTCACCCCTCCACTTT. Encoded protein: CASSIAERNSPLHF.